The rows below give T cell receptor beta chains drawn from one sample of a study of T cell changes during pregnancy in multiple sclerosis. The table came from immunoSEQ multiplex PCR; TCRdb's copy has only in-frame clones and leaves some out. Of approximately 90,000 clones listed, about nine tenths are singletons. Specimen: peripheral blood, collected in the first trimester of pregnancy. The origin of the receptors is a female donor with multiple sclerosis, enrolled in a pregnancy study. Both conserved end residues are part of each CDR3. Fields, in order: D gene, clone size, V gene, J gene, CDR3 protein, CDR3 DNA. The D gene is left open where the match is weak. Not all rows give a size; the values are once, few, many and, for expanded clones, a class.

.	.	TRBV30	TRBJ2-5	CAWTDYQETQYF	TGTGCCTGGACAGATTACCAAGAGACCCAGTACTTC
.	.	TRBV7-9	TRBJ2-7	CASSQGGGSPFEQYF	TGTGCCAGCAGCCAAGGGGGGGGCTCCCCATTCGAGCAGTACTTC
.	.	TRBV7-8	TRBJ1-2	CASSVQMDYGYTF	TGTGCCAGCAGCGTACAGATGGACTATGGCTACACCTTC
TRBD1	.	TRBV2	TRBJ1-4	CASGRGQLNEKLFF	TGTGCCAGTGGAAGGGGACAGCTAAATGAAAAACTGTTTTTT
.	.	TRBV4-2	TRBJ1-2	CASSASGTFYTF	TGTGCCAGCAGCGCATCCGGGACTTTCTACACCTTC
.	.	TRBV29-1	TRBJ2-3	CSAVRLTGSADTQYF	TGCAGCGCTGTTCGTTTGACGGGGAGCGCAGATACGCAGTATTTT
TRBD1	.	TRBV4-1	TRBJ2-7	CASSPPGTAYEQYF	TGCGCCAGCAGCCCGCCAGGGACAGCCTACGAGCAGTACTTC
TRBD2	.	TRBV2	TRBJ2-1	CASRGGLAGRSSYNEQFF	TGTGCCAGCAGGGGCGGGCTAGCGGGAAGGAGCTCCTACAATGAGCAGTTCTTC
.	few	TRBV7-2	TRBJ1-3	CASSLSRISGNTIYF	TGTGCCAGCAGCTTATCCAGGATCTCTGGAAACACCATATATTTT
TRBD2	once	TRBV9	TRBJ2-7	CASSGSGRDPYEQYF	TGTGCCAGCAGCGGTAGCGGGAGGGACCCCTACGAGCAGTACTTC
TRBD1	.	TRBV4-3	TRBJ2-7	CASSHGLDREGGYEQYF	TGCGCCAGCAGCCACGGACTCGACAGGGAAGGGGGCTACGAGCAGTACTTC
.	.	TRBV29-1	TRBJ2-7	CSVDGAPARGIQYF	TGCAGCGTTGATGGGGCTCCCGCCCGTGGGATACAGTACTTC
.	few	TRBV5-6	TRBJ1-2	CASSLRDSYYGYTF	TGTGCCAGCAGCTTACGTGACAGCTACTATGGCTACACCTTC
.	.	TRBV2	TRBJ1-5	CASSEVGGVNQPQHF	TGTGCCAGCAGTGAAGTTGGCGGGGTGAATCAGCCCCAGCATTTT
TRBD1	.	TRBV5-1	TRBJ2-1	CASGPGTGDLYNEQFF	TGCGCCAGCGGCCCCGGGACAGGTGACTTATACAATGAGCAGTTCTTC
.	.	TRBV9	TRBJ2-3	CASSVAELSTDTQYF	TGTGCCAGCAGCGTAGCTGAGTTGTCCACAGATACGCAGTATTTT
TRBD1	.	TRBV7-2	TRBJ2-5	CASSLGGTDEETQYF	TGTGCCAGCAGCTTAGGAGGGACAGATGAAGAGACCCAGTACTTC
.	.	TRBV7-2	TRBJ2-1	CASSLATYNEQFF	TGTGCCAGCAGCTTAGCCACCTACAATGAGCAGTTCTTC
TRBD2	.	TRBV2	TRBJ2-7	CASSEREGLRYEQYF	TGTGCCAGCAGTGAGCGGGAGGGGCTTAGGTACGAGCAGTACTTC
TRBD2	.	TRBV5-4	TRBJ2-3	CASSLNSGTRADTQYF	TGTGCCAGCAGCCTCAACAGCGGGACTAGGGCAGATACGCAGTATTTT
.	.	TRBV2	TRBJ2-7	CASSGGETYSRLDEQYF	TGTGCCAGCAGTGGGGGGGAGACTTACAGCAGACTAGACGAGCAGTACTTC
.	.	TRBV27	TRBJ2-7	CASSLRGGPSYEQYF	TGTGCCAGCAGTTTAAGGGGGGGACCTTCCTACGAGCAGTACTTC
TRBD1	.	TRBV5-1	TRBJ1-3	CASSPDRSGNTIYF	TGCGCCAGCAGCCCGGACAGGTCTGGAAACACCATATATTTT
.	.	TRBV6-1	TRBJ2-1	CASTPTYNEQFF	TGTGCCAGTACGCCTACCTACAATGAGCAGTTCTTC
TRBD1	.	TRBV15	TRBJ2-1	CATGDRTIYNEQFF	TGTGCCACCGGGGACAGGACTATCTACAATGAGCAGTTCTTC
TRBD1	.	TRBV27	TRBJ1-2	CASRTTGRNGYTF	TGTGCCAGCAGAACGACAGGGAGAAATGGCTACACCTTC
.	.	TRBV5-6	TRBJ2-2	CASSLLANTGELFF	TGTGCCAGCAGCTTACTAGCGAACACCGGGGAGCTGTTTTTT
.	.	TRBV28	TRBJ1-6	CASSLDLGAQAPIHF	TGTGCCAGCAGTTTGGACCTGGGGGCCCAGGCCCCCATCCACTTT
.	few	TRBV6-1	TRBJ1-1	CASRDTALNTEAFF	TGTGCCAGCAGGGACACAGCGTTGAACACTGAAGCTTTCTTT
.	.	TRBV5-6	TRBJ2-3	CASSFGGGQGDTQYF	TGTGCCAGCAGCTTTGGGGGGGGCCAAGGAGATACGCAGTATTTT
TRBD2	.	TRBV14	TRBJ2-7	CASSPREGWYEQYF	TGTGCCAGCAGCCCCCGGGAGGGCTGGTACGAGCAGTACTTC
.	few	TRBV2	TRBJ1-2	CASLRQDFNYGYTF	TGTGCCAGCCTTCGACAGGACTTTAACTATGGCTACACCTTC
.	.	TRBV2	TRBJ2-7	CASSDVAAAYEQYF	TGTGCCAGCAGTGATGTCGCAGCGGCCTACGAGCAGTACTTC